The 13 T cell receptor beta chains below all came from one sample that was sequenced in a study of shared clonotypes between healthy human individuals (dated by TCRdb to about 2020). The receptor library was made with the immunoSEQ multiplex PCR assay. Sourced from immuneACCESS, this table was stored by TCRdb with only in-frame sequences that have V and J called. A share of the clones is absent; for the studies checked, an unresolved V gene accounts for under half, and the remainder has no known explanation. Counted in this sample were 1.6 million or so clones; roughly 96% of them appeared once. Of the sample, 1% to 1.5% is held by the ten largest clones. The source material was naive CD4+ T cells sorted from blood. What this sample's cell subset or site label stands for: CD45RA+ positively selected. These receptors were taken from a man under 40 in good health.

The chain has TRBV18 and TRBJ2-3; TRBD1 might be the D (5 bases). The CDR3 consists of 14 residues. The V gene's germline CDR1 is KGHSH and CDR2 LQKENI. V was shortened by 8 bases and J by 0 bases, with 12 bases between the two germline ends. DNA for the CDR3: TGTGCCAGCCTGACAGATTCTAGCACAGATACGCAGTATTTT. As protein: CASLTDSSTDTQYF.

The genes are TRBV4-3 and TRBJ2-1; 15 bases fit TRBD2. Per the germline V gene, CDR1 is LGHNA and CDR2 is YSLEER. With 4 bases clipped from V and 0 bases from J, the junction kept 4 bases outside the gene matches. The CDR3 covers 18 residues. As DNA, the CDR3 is TGCGCCAGCAGCCGTGGGACTAGCGGGAGGCCCTCCTACAATGAGCAGTTCTTC. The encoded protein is CASSRGTSGRPSYNEQFF.

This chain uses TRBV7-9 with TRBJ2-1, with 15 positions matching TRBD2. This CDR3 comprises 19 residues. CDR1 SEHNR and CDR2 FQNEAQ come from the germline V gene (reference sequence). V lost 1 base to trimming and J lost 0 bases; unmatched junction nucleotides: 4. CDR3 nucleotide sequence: TGTGCCAGCAGCTTAGGGGGACTAGCGGGAGGCAGCTCCTACAATGAGCAGTTCTTC. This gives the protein CASSLGGLAGGSSYNEQFF.

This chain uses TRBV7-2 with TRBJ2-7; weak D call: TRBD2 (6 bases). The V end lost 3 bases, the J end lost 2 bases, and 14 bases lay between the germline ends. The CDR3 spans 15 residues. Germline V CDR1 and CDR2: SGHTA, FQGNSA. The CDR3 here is CASSFTGLTTYEQYF. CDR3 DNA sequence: TGTGCCAGCAGCTTTACGGGACTTACGACCTACGAGCAGTACTTC.

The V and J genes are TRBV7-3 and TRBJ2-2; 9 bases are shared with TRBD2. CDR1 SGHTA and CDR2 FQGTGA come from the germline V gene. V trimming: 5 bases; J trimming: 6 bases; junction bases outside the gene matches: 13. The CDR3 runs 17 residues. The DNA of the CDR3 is TGTGCCAGCAGCCGGCTAGCGGGGACGCCTCGGGCCGGGGAGCTGTTTTTT. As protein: CASSRLAGTPRAGELFF. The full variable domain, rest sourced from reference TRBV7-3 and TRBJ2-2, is GAGVSQTPSNKVTEKGKYVELRCDPISGHTALYWYRQSLGQGPEFLIYFQGTGAADDSGLPNDRFFAVRPEGSVSTLKIQRTERGDSAVYLCASSRLAGTPRAGELFFGEGSRLTVL.

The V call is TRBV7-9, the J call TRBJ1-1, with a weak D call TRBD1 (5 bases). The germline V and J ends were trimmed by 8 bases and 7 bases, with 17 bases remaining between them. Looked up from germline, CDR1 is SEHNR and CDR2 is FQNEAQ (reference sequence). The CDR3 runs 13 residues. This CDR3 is CASQGPKGFEAFF. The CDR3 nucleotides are TGTGCCAGCCAGGGTCCCAAAGGGTTTGAAGCTTTCTTT.

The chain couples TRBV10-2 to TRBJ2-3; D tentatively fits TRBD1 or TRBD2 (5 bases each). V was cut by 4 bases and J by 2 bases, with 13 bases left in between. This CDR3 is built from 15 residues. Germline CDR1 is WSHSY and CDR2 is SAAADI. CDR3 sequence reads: CASSGGGRFTDTQYF. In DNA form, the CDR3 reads TGCGCCAGCAGTGGGGGCGGGCGTTTCACAGATACGCAGTATTTT.

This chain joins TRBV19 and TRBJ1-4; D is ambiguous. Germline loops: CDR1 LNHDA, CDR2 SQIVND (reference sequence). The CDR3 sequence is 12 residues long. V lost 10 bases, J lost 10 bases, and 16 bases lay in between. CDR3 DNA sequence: TGTGCCACAAACCCCTTGGGTGGAAAACTGTTTTTT. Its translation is CATNPLGGKLFF.

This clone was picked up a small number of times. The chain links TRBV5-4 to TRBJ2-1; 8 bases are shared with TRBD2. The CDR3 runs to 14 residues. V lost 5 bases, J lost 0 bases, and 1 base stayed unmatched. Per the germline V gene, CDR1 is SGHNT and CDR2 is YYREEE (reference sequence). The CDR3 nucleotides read TGTGCCAGCAGAGCGGGAGCCTCCTACAATGAGCAGTTCTTC. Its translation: CASRAGASYNEQFF.

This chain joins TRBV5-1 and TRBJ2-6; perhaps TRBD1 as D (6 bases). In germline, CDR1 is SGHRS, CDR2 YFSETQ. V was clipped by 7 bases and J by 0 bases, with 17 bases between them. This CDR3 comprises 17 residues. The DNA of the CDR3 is TGCGCCAGCTCTCATATACAGGGATTCTCTGGGGCCAACGTCCTGACTTTC. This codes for CASSHIQGFSGANVLTF.

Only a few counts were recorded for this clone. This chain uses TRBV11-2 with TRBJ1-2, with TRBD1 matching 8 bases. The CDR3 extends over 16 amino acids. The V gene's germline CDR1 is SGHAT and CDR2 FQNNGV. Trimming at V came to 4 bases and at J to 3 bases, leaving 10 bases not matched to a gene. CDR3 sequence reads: CASSSGRQGRYYGYTF. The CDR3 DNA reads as TGTGCCAGCAGCTCTGGGAGACAGGGGAGGTACTATGGCTACACCTTC.

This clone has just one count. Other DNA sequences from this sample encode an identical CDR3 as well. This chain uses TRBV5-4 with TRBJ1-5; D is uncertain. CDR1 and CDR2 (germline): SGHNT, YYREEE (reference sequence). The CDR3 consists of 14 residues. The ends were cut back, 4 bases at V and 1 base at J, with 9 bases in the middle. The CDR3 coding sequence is TGTGCCAGCAGCCCAGGAGGGAGCAATCAGCCCCAGCATTTT. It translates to CASSPGGSNQPQHF. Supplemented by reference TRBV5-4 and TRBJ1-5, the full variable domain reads ETGVTQSPTHLIKTRGQQVTLRCSSQSGHNTVSWYQQALGQGPQFIFQYYREEENGRGNFPPRFSGLQFPNYSSELNVNALELDDSALYLCASSPGGSNQPQHFGDGTRLSIL.

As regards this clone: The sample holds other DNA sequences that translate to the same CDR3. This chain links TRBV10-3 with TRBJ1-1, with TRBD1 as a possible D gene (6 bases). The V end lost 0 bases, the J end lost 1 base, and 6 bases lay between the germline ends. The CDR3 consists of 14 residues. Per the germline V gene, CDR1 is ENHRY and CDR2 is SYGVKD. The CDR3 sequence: CAISESTGNTEAFF. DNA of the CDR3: TGTGCCATCAGTGAGTCGACAGGGAACACTGAAGCTTTCTTT.